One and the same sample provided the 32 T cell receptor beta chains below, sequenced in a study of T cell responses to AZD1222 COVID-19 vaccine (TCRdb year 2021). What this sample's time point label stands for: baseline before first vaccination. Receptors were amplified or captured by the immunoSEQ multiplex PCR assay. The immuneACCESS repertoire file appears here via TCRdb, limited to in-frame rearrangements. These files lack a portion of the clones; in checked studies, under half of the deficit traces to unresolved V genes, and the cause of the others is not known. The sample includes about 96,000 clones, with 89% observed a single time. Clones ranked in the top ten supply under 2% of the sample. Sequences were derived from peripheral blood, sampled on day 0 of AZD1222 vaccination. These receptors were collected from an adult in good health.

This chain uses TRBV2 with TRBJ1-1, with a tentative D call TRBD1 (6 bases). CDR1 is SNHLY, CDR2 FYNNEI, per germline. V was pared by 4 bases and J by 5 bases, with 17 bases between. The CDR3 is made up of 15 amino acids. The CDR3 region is CASSAQGPGATEAFF. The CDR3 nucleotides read TGTGCCAGCAGTGCGCAAGGCCCGGGGGCTACTGAAGCTTTCTTT.

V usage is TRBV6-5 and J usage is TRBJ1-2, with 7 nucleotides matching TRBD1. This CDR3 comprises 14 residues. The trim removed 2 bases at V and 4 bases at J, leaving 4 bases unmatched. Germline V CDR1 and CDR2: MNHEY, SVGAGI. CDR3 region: CASSYGTASYGYTF. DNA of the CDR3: TGTGCCAGCAGTTACGGGACAGCCTCCTATGGCTACACCTTC.

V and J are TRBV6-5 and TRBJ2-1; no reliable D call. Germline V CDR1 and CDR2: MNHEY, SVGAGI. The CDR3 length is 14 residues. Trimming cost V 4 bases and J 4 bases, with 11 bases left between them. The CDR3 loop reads CASSLDQRYNEQFF. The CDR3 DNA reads TGTGCCAGCAGTTTGGATCAAAGGTACAATGAGCAGTTCTTC.

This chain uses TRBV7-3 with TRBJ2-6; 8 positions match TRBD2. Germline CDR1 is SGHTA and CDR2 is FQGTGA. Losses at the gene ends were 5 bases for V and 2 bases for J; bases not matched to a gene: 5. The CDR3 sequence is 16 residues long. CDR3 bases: TGTGCCAGCAGCGCAAGCGGGGGCACTGGGGCCAACGTCCTGACTTTC. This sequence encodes CASSASGGTGANVLTF. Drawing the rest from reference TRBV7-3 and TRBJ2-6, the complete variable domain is GAGVSQTPSNKVTEKGKYVELRCDPISGHTALYWYRQSLGQGPEFLIYFQGTGAADDSGLPNDRFFAVRPEGSVSTLKIQRTERGDSAVYLCASSASGGTGANVLTFGAGSRLTVL.

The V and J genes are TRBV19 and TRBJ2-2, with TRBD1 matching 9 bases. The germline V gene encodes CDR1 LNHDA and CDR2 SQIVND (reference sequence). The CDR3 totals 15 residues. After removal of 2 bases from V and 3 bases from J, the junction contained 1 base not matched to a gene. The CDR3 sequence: CASSIRDRDTGELFF. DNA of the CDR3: TGTGCCAGTAGTATACGGGACAGGGACACCGGGGAGCTGTTTTTT.

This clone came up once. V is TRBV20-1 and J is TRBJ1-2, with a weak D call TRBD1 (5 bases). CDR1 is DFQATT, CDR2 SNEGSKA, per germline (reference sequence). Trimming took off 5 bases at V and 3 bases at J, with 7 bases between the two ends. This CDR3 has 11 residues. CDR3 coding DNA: TGCAGTGCTGGGGCGGACTATGGCTACACCTTC. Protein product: CSAGADYGYTF.

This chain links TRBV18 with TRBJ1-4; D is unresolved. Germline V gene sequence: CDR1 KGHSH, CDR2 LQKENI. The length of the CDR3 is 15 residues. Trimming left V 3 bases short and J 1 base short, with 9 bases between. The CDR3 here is CASSPNPGTNEKLFF. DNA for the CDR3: TGTGCCAGCTCACCCAATCCGGGAACTAATGAAAAACTGTTTTTT.

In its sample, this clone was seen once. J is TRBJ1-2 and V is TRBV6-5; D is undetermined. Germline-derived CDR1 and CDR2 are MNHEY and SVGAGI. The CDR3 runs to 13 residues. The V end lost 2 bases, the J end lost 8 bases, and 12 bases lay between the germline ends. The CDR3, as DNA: TGTGCCAGCAGTTACGCAGCGGCGACCGGCTACACCTTC. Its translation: CASSYAAATGYTF.

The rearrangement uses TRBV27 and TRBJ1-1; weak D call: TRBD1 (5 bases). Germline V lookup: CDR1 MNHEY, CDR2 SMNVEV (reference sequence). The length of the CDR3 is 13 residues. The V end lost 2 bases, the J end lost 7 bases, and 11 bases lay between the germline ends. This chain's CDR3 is CASSLKGLNEAFF. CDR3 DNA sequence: TGTGCCAGCAGTTTAAAGGGGCTTAATGAAGCTTTCTTT.

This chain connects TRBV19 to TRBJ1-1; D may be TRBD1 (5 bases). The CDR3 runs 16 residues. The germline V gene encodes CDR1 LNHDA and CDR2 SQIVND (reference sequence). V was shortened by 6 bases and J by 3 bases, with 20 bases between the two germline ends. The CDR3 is CASRAGHERGYTEAFF. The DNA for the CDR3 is TGTGCCAGTAGGGCCGGACACGAGCGGGGGTACACTGAAGCTTTCTTT.

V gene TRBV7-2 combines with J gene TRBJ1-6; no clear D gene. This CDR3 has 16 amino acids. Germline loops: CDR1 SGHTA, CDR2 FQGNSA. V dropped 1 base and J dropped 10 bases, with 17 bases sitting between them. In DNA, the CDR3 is TGTGCCAGCAGCTTAGTCGGCGCATCGGCTGTATCACCCCTCCACTTT. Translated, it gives CASSLVGASAVSPLHF.

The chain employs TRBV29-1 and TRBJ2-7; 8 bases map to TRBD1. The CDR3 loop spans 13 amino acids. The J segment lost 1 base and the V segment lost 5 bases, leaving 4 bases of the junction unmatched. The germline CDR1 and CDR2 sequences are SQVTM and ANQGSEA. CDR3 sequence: CSVSGTGSYEQYF. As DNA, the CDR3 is TGCAGCGTTTCCGGGACAGGTTCCTACGAGCAGTACTTC.

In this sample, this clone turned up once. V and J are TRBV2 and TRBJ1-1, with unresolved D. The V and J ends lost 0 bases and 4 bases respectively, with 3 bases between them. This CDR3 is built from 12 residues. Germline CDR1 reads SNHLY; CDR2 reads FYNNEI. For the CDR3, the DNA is TGTGCCAGCAGTGAAGCGGCCACTGAAGCTTTCTTT. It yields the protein CASSEAATEAFF.

CDR3 amino acids: CASSLSAGTYEQYF. In nucleotides, the CDR3 is TGTGCCAGCAGCTTATCTGCCGGAACCTACGAGCAGTACTTC. The chain carries TRBV7-8 and TRBJ2-7; no definite D call. The CDR3 is made up of 14 amino acids. Deletions cut 2 bases from V and 2 bases from J, with 10 bases between. Germline V gene sequence: CDR1 SGHVS, CDR2 FQNEAQ.

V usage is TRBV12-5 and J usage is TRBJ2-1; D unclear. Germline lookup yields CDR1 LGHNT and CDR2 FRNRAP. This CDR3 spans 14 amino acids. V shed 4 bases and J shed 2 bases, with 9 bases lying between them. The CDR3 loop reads CASGYRAPYNEQFF. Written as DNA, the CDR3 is TGTGCTAGTGGTTACCGGGCCCCCTACAATGAGCAGTTCTTC.

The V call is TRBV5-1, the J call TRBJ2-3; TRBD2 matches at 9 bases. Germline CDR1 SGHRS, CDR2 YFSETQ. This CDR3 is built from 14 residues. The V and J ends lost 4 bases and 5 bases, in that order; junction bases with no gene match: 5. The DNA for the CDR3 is TGCGCCAGCAGCCCAGGCGGGGGGGGAGATACGCAGTATTTT. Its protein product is CASSPGGGGDTQYF.

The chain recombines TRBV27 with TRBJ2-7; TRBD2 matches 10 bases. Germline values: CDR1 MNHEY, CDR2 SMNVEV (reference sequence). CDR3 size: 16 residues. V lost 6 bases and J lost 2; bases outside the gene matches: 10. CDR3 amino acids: CASSRDLAGGTYEQYF. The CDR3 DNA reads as TGTGCCAGCAGCCGCGACTTAGCGGGGGGCACCTACGAGCAGTACTTC.

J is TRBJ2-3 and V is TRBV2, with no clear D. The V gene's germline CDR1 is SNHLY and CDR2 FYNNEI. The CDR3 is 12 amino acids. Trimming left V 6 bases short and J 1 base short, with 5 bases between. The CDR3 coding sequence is TGTGCCAGCAGCCAAGGCACAGATACGCAGTATTTT. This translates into CASSQGTDTQYF.

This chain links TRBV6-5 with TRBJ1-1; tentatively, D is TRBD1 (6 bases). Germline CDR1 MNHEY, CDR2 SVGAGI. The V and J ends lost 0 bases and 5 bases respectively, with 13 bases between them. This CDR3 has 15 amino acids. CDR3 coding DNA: TGTGCCAGCAGTTACTCACAGGGACGGGAGACTGAAGCTTTCTTT. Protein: CASSYSQGRETEAFF.

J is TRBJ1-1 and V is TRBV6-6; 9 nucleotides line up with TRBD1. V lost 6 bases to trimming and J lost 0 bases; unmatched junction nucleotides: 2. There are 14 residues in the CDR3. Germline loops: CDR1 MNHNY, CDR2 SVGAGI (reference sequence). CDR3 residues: CASSRQGVNTEAFF. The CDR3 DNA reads TGTGCCAGCAGCAGACAGGGGGTGAACACTGAAGCTTTCTTT.

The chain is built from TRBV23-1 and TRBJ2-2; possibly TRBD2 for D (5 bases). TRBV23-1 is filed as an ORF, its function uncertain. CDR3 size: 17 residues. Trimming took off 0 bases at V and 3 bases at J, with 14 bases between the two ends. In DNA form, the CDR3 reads TGCGCCAGCAGTCAATCGTCGGGAATCAGGTACACCGGGGAGCTGTTTTTT. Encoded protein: CASSQSSGIRYTGELFF.

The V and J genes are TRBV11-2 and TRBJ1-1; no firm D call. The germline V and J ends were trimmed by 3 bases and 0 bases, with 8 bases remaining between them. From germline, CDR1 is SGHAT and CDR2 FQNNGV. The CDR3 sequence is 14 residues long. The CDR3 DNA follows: TGTGCCAGCAGCTTGTCCAGCCTGAACACTGAAGCTTTCTTT. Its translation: CASSLSSLNTEAFF.

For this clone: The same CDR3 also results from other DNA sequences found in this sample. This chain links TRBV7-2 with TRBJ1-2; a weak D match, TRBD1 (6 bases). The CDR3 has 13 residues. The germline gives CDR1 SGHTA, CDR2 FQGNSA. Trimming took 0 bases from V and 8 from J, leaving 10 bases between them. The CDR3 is CASSLAGGPGYTF. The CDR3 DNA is TGTGCCAGCAGCTTAGCGGGGGGCCCGGGCTACACCTTC.

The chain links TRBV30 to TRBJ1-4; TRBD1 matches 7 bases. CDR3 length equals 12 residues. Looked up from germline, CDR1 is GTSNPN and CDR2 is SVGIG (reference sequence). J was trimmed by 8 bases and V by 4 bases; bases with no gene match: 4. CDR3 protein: CAWNPDREKLFF. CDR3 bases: TGTGCCTGGAATCCGGACAGGGAAAAACTGTTTTTT.

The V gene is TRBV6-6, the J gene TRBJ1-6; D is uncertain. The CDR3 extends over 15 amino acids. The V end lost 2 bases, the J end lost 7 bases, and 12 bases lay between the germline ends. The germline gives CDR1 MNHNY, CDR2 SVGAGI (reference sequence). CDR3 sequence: CASSYGAASNSPLHF. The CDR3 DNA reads TGTGCCAGCAGTTACGGAGCCGCCTCCAATTCACCCCTCCACTTT.

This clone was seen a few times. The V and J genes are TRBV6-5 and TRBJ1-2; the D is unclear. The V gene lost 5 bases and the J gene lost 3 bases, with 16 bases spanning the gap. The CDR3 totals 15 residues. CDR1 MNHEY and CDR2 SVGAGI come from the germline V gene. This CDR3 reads CASSPGNGRDYGYTF. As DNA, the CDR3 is TGTGCCAGCAGTCCCGGTAATGGCAGAGACTATGGCTACACCTTC.

For the CDR3, the DNA is TGTGCCAGCCGAGAATCTTACAGCCAGTATAATTCACCCCTCCACTTT. Residues: CASRESYSQYNSPLHF. This chain connects TRBV7-2 to TRBJ1-6; D remains unclear. V was trimmed by 8 bases and J by 4 bases, leaving 18 bases between them. This CDR3 comprises 16 residues. The V gene's germline CDR1 is SGHTA and CDR2 FQGNSA.

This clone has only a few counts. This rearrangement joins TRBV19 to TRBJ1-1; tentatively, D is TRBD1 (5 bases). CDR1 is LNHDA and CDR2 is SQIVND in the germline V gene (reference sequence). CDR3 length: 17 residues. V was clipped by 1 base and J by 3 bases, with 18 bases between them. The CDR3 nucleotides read TGTGCCAGTAGTATAGTGTTTGGACAAGGATCTGACACTGAAGCTTTCTTT. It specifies CASSIVFGQGSDTEAFF.

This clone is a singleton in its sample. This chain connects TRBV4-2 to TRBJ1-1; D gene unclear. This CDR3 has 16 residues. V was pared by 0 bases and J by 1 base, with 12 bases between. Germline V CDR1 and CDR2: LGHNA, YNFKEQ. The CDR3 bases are TGTGCCAGCAGCCAAGATGGTGGGGAAAAGAACACTGAAGCTTTCTTT. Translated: CASSQDGGEKNTEAFF.

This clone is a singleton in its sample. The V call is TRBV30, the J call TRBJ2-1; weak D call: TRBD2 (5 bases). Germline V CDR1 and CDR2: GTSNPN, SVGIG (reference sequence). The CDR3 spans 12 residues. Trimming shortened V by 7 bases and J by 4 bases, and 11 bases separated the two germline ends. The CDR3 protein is CALGTGYNEQFF. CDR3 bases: TGTGCCTTAGGAACGGGATACAATGAGCAGTTCTTC. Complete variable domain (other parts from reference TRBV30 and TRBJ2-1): SQTIHQWPATLVQPVGSPLSLECTVEGTSNPNLYWYRQAAGRGLQLLFYSVGIGQISSEVPQNLSASRPQDRQFILSSKKLLLSDSGFYLCALGTGYNEQFFGPGTRLTVL.

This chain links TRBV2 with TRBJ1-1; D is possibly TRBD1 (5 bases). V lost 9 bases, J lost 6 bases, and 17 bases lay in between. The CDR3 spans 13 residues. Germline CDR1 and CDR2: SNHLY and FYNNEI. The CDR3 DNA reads TGTGCCAGTAAAACCCAGGGTCCCGCTGAAGCTTTCTTT. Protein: CASKTQGPAEAFF. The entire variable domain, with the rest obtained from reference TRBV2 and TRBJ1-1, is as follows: EPEVTQTPSHQVTQMGQEVILRCVPISNHLYFYWYRQILGQKVEFLVSFYNNEISEKSEIFDDQFSVERPDGSNFTLKIRSTKLEDSAMYFCASKTQGPAEAFFGQGTRLTVV.

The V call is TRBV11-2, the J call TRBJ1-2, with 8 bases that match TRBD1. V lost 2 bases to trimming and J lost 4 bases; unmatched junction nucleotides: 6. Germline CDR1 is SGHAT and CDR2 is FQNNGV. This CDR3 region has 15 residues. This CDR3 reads CASSLIWTGSYGYTF. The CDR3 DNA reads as TGTGCCAGCAGCTTAATATGGACAGGGAGCTATGGCTACACCTTC.